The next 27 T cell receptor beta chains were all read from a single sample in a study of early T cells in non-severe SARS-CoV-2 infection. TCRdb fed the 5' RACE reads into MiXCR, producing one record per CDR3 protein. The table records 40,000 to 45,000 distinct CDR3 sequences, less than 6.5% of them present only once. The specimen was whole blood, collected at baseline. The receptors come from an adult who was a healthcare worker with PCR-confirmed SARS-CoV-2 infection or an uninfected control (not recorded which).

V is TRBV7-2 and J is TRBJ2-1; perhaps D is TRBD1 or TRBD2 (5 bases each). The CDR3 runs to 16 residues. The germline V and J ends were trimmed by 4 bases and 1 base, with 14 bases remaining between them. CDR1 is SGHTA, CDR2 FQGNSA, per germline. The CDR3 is CASSYRRGGSYNEQFF. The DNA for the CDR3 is TGTGCCAGCAGCTATCGACGGGGCGGTTCCTACAATGAGCAGTTCTTC.

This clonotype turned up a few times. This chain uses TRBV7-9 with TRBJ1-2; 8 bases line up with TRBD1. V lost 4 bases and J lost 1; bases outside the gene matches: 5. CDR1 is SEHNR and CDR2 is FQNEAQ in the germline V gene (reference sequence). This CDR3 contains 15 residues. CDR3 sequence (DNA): TGTGCCAGCAGCTCCTACAGGGGGGATAACTATGGCTACACCTTC. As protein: CASSSYRGDNYGYTF.

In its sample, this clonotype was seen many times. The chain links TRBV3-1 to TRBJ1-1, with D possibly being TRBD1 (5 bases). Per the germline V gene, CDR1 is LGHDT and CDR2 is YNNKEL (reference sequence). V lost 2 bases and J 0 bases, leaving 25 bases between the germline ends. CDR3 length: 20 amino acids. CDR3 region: CASSQLWSNRKAHLNTEAFF. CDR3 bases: TGTGCCAGCAGCCAATTATGGAGCAACAGGAAGGCACACTTGAACACTGAAGCTTTCTTT.

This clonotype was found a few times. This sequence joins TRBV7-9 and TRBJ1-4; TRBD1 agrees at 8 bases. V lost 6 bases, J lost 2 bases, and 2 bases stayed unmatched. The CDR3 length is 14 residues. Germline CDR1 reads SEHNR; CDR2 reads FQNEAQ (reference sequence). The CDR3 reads CASSWTGTNEKLFF. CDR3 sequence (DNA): TGTGCCAGCAGTTGGACAGGGACTAATGAAAAACTGTTTTTT.

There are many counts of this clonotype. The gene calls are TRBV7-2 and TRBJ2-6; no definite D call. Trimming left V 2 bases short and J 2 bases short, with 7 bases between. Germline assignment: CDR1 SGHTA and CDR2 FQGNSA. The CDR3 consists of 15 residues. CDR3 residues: CASSLRVAGANVLTF. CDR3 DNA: TGTGCCAGCAGCTTACGGGTGGCTGGGGCCAACGTCCTGACTTTC.

The DNA for the CDR3 is TGTGCCAGCAGCTCTCCACCGGGACAGAGTCCTGGGGCCAACGTCCTGACTTTC. Translating gives CASSSPPGQSPGANVLTF. This sequence joins TRBV7-2 and TRBJ2-6; TRBD1 matches 7 bases. The length of the CDR3 is 18 residues. Trimming removed 4 bases from V and 2 bases from J; junction bases left unmatched: 11. Germline assignment: CDR1 SGHTA and CDR2 FQGNSA.

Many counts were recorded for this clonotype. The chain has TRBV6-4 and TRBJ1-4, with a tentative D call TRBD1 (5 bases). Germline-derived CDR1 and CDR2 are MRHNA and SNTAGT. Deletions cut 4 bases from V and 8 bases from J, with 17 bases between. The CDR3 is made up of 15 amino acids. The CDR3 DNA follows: TGTGCCAGCAGTGGTAAGGGGAACGAGGAGGAAAAACTGTTTTTT. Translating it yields CASSGKGNEEEKLFF.

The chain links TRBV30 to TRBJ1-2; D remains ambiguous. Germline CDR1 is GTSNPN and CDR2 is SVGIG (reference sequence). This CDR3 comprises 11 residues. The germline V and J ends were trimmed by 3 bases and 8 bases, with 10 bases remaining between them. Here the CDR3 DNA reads TGTGCCTGGAGGGAATGGCGCGGCTACACCTTC. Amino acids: CAWREWRGYTF.

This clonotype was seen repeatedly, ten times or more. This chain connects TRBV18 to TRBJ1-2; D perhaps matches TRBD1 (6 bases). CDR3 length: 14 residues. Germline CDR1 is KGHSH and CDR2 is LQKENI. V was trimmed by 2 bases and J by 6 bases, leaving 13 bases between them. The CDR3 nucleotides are TGTGCCAGCTCACCATCCGGGGGCAGGGATGGCTACACCTTC. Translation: CASSPSGGRDGYTF.

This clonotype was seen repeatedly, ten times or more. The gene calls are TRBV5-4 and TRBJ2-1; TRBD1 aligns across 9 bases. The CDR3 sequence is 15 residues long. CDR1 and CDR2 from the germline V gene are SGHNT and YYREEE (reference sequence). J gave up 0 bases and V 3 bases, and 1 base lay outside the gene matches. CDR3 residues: CASSSGQGSYNEQFF. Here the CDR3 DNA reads TGTGCCAGCAGCTCGGGACAGGGCTCCTACAATGAGCAGTTCTTC.

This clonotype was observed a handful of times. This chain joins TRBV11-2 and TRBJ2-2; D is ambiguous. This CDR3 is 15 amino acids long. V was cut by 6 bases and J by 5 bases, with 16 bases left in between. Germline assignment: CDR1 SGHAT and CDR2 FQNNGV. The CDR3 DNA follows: TGTGCCAGCAGTCGCGTTAGGGCCCGGACCGGGGAGCTGTTTTTT. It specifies CASSRVRARTGELFF. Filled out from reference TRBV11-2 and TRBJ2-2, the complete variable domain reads EAGVAQSPRYKIIEKRQSVAFWCNPISGHATLYWYQQILGQGPKLLIQFQNNGVVDDSQLPKDRFSAERLKGVDSTLKIQPAKLEDSAVYLCASSRVRARTGELFFGEGSRLTVL.

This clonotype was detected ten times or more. The DNA for the CDR3 is TGTGCCAGCAGTGAATCGGCAGATAACACCGGGGAGCTGTTTTTT. Its protein product is CASSESADNTGELFF. V is TRBV6-1 and J is TRBJ2-2; no definite D call. CDR1 and CDR2 from the germline V gene are MNHNS and SASEGT. The V end was cut by 2 bases, the J end by 2 bases, with 9 bases between. This CDR3 has 15 residues.

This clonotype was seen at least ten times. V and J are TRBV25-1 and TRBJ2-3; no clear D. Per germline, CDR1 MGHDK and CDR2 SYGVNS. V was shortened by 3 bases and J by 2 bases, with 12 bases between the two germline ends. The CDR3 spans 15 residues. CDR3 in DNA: TGTGCCAGCAGTGATTCCCCCTCATACACAGATACGCAGTATTTT. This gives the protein CASSDSPSYTDTQYF.

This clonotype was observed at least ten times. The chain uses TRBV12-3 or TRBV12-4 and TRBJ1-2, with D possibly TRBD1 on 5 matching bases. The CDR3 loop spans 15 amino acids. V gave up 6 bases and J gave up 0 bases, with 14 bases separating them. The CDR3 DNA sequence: TGTGCCAGCAGCCAAGCGCGACAGACTAACTATGGCTACACCTTC. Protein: CASSQARQTNYGYTF.

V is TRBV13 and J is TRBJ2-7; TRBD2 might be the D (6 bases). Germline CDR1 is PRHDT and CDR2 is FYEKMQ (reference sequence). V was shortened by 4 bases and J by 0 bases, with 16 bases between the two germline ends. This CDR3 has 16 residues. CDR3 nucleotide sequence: TGTGCCAGCAGCTCTCCCCCGGGGGAGAGCTCCTACGAGCAGTACTTC. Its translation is CASSSPPGESSYEQYF. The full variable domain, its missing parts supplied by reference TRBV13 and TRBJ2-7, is AAGVIQSPRHLIKEKRETATLKCYPIPRHDTVYWYQQGPGQDPQFLISFYEKMQSDKGSIPDRFSAQQFSDYHSELNMSSLELGDSALYFCASSSPPGESSYEQYFGPGTRLTVT.

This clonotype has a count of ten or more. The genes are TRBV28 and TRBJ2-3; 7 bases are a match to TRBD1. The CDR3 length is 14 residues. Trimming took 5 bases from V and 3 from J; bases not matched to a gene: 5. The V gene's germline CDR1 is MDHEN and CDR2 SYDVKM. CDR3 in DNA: TGTGCCAGCAGTCCAGACAGGGTTACAGATACGCAGTATTTT. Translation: CASSPDRVTDTQYF.

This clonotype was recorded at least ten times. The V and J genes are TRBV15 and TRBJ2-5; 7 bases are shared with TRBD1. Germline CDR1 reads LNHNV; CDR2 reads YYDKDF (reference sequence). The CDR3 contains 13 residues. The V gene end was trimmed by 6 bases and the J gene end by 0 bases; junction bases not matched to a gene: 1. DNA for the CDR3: TGTGCCACCAGGGGGACAGACCAAGAGACCCAGTACTTC. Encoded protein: CATRGTDQETQYF.

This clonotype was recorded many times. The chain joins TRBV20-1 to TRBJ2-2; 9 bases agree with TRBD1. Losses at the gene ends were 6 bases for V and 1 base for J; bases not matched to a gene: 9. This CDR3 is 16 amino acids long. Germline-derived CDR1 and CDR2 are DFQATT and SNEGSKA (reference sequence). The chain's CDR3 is CSARRPGQGNTGELFF. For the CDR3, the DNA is TGCAGTGCCCGAAGACCGGGACAGGGGAACACCGGGGAGCTGTTTTTT.

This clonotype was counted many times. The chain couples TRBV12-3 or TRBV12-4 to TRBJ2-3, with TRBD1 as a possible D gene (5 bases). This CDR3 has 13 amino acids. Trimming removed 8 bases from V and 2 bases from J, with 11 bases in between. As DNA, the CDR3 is TGTGCCAGCGGCAGGGCTTCCACAGATACGCAGTATTTT. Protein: CASGRASTDTQYF.

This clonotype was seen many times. CDR3 DNA sequence: TGTGCCAGCAGCCGCGGGACCCCGGGTTCACCCCTCCACTTT. It specifies CASSRGTPGSPLHF. V and J are TRBV28 and TRBJ1-6, with a possible D match to TRBD1 (5 bases). V lost 6 bases and J lost 9, with 15 bases in between. From germline, CDR1 is MDHEN and CDR2 SYDVKM. This CDR3 comprises 14 residues.

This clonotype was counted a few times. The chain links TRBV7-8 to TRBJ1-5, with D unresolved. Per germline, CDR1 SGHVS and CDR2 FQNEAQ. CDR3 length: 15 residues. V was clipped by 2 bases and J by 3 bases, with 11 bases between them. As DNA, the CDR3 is TGTGCCAGCAGCTTATTAGGTGGCAACAATCAGCCCCAGCATTTT. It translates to CASSLLGGNNQPQHF.

The CDR3 reads CSASGSYSNQPQHF. The CDR3 coding sequence is TGCAGTGCTAGTGGCAGTTATAGCAATCAGCCCCAGCATTTT. The rearrangement joins TRBV20-1 to TRBJ1-5; D ambiguous. Trimming pared 3 bases from V and 0 bases from J, leaving 9 bases between. Looked up from germline, CDR1 is DFQATT and CDR2 is SNEGSKA (reference sequence). This CDR3 is built from 14 residues.

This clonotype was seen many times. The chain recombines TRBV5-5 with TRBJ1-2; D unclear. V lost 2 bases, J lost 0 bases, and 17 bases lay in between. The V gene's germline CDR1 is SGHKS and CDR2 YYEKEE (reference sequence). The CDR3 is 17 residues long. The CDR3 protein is CASSFLSAGRSNYGYTF. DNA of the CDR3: TGTGCCAGCAGCTTTCTCTCGGCAGGACGATCTAACTATGGCTACACCTTC.

The CDR3 DNA is TGCAGTGCTAGAGATCCCACCGGGACTAGCTTTGGGACCCAGTACTTC. Protein sequence: CSARDPTGTSFGTQYF. The chain couples TRBV20-1 to TRBJ2-5; TRBD2 aligns across 9 bases. The CDR3 has 16 amino acids. The germline gives CDR1 DFQATT, CDR2 SNEGSKA (reference sequence). The trim removed 0 bases at V and 7 bases at J, leaving 12 bases unmatched.

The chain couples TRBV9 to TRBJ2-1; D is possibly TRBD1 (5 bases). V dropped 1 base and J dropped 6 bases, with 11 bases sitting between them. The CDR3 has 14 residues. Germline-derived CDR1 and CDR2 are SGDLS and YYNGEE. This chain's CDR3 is CASSVQGFANEQFF. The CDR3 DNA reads TGTGCCAGCAGCGTACAGGGTTTTGCCAATGAGCAGTTCTTC.

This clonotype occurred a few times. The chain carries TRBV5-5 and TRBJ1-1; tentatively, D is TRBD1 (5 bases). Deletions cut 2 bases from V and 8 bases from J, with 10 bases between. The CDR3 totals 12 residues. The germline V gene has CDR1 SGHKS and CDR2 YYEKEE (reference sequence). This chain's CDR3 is CASSFRQGEAFF. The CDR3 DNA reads TGTGCCAGCAGCTTTAGGCAGGGAGAAGCTTTCTTT.

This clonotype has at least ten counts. CDR3 DNA: TGCGCCAGCAGCCAAGATTCGGCAGGCACAGATACGCAGTATTTT. This codes for CASSQDSAGTDTQYF. The rearrangement joins TRBV4-3 to TRBJ2-3, with D hard to call. Germline lookup yields CDR1 LGHNA and CDR2 YSLEER. Trimming took off 0 bases at V and 1 base at J, with 8 bases between the two ends. The CDR3 loop spans 15 amino acids.